This T cell receptor (beta chain) is drawn from a study of cytomegalovirus exposure and HLA in healthy donors. Study summary: Previous work identified 95 million to 120 million unique TCR beta sequences from around 200 million T cells. Whole-study results and caveats: Presence/absence results assume similar sequencing depth per donor, which may not hold. Specificity for CMV antigens was confirmed in vitro for a few of the CMV-associated chains.

The PCR made use of 60 Vbeta and 13 Jbeta primers. Profiling relied on immunoSEQ multiplex PCR, and the TCRdb table lists in-frame clones only, not all of them. The sample has approximately 190,000 clones; 81% are singletons. The sample holds one count of this clone. Its cognate antigen is unknown. CDR3 length: 14 amino acids. Germline V lookup: CDR1 SGDLS, CDR2 YYNGEE. The V end lost 4 bases, the J end lost 6 bases, and 16 bases lay between the germline ends. The V call is TRBV9, the J call TRBJ1-1; tentative D call: TRBD1 (5 bases). Sequencing was carried out using PBMCs. The receptor was derived from a man aged 45-65 years in good health and CMV-seronegative. The CDR3 spells CASSSPGGVPEAFF. The CDR3 DNA is TGTGCCAGCAGCTCCCCGGGAGGGGTGCCTGAAGCTTTCTTT.